A selection of T cell receptor beta chains follows, all from one sample in a study of CD4 T cells in relation to SARS-CoV-2 and coronaviruses. Sequencing used immunoSEQ multiplex PCR; TCRdb keeps in-frame clones, though not all of them. Among 35,000 to 40,000 clones, roughly 90% were seen once, and the ten largest hold 9% to 9.5%. The sample taken for sequencing was memory CD4+ T cells from PBMCs. These receptors were taken from an adult with COVID-19. CDR3s include the opening cysteine and the closing phenylalanine or tryptophan. Each record gives: J gene, D gene, clone size, V gene, CDR3 protein, CDR3 DNA. The D gene is left open where the match is weak. Not every row has a clone size; where given, it reads once, few, many or a size class.

j_gene: TRBJ2-7; d_gene: .; abundance: .; v_gene: TRBV18; CDR3aa: CASSPAEQYF; CDR3nt: TGTGCCAGCTCACCAGCCGAGCAGTACTTC
j_gene: TRBJ2-7; d_gene: .; abundance: .; v_gene: TRBV5-1; CDR3aa: CASSPGAGVTYEQYF; CDR3nt: TGCGCCAGCAGCCCGGGGGCGGGGGTAACCTACGAGCAGTACTTC
j_gene: TRBJ1-6; d_gene: .; abundance: .; v_gene: TRBV7-3; CDR3aa: CASSLGGNNSPLHF; CDR3nt: TGTGCCAGCAGCTTAGGAGGGAATAATTCACCCCTCCACTTT
j_gene: TRBJ1-2; d_gene: .; abundance: once; v_gene: TRBV7-2; CDR3aa: CASSLVAGAANYGYTF; CDR3nt: TGTGCCAGCAGCCTGGTGGCCGGGGCGGCTAACTATGGCTACACCTTC
j_gene: TRBJ2-3; d_gene: TRBD1; abundance: .; v_gene: TRBV28; CDR3aa: CATLSRQGVTDTQYF; CDR3nt: TGTGCCACCCTATCCCGACAGGGGGTCACAGATACGCAGTATTTT
j_gene: TRBJ2-7; d_gene: .; abundance: once; v_gene: TRBV25-1; CDR3aa: CASSENSYYEQYF; CDR3nt: TGTGCCAGCAGTGAAAATAGCTACTACGAGCAGTACTTC
j_gene: TRBJ2-2; d_gene: TRBD1; abundance: .; v_gene: TRBV7-3; CDR3aa: CASSLMAMAGGNTGELFF; CDR3nt: TGTGCCAGCAGCTTAATGGCGATGGCAGGGGGGAACACCGGGGAGCTGTTTTTT
j_gene: TRBJ2-2; d_gene: .; abundance: .; v_gene: TRBV4-2; CDR3aa: CASSQEGGHGRLFF; CDR3nt: TGTGCCAGCAGCCAAGAGGGGGGACACGGTCGGCTGTTTTTT
j_gene: TRBJ2-3; d_gene: TRBD1; abundance: .; v_gene: TRBV10-3; CDR3aa: CAISEETGTGRDTQYF; CDR3nt: TGTGCCATCAGTGAAGAAACCGGGACAGGGAGAGATACGCAGTATTTT
j_gene: TRBJ2-4; d_gene: .; abundance: .; v_gene: TRBV3-1/TRBV3-2; CDR3aa: CASSQGYRVQILAKNIQYF; CDR3nt: TGTGCCAGCAGCCAAGGGTACAGGGTTCAAATTCTCGCCAAAAACATTCAGTACTTC
j_gene: TRBJ2-3; d_gene: TRBD1; abundance: .; v_gene: TRBV5-1; CDR3aa: CASSLAGGWDRGSDTQYF; CDR3nt: TGCGCCAGCAGCTTGGCCGGCGGTTGGGACAGGGGTTCAGATACGCAGTATTTT
j_gene: TRBJ1-6; d_gene: .; abundance: few; v_gene: TRBV7-9; CDR3aa: CASSLGEGYSPLHF; CDR3nt: TGTGCCAGCAGCTTAGGAGAGGGATATTCACCCCTCCACTTT
j_gene: TRBJ2-3; d_gene: .; abundance: .; v_gene: TRBV7-2; CDR3aa: CASSLVGAGSTDTQYF; CDR3nt: TGTGCCAGCAGCTTAGTGGGTGCGGGGAGCACAGATACGCAGTATTTT
j_gene: TRBJ1-1; d_gene: .; abundance: few; v_gene: TRBV6-5; CDR3aa: CASQQGTEAFF; CDR3nt: TGTGCCAGTCAACAGGGCACTGAAGCTTTCTTT
j_gene: TRBJ2-5; d_gene: .; abundance: .; v_gene: TRBV2; CDR3aa: CASTPIQETQYF; CDR3nt: TGTGCCAGCACGCCGATCCAAGAGACCCAGTACTTC
j_gene: TRBJ1-5; d_gene: .; abundance: .; v_gene: TRBV19; CDR3aa: CASNRPTKNRPQPQHF; CDR3nt: TGTGCCAGTAATAGGCCCACCAAAAATCGTCCCCAGCCCCAGCATTTT
j_gene: TRBJ2-7; d_gene: .; abundance: .; v_gene: TRBV11-3; CDR3aa: CASSLWQSYEQYF; CDR3nt: TGTGCCAGCAGCTTATGGCAGAGCTACGAGCAGTACTTC
j_gene: TRBJ2-1; d_gene: TRBD2; abundance: .; v_gene: TRBV28; CDR3aa: CASSLSSGGVRNEQFF; CDR3nt: TGTGCCAGCAGTTTATCTAGCGGGGGAGTCCGCAATGAGCAGTTCTTC
j_gene: TRBJ1-4; d_gene: TRBD1; abundance: once; v_gene: TRBV5-1; CDR3aa: CASSLMAGGQEKLFF; CDR3nt: TGCGCCAGCAGCTTGATGGCAGGGGGCCAAGAAAAACTGTTTTTT
j_gene: TRBJ1-1; d_gene: .; abundance: .; v_gene: TRBV6-2/TRBV6-3; CDR3aa: CASSYSRVNTEAFF; CDR3nt: TGTGCCAGCAGTTACAGCAGGGTTAACACTGAAGCTTTCTTT
j_gene: TRBJ1-4; d_gene: TRBD1; abundance: .; v_gene: TRBV28; CDR3aa: CASSLYYTGTGDWVRRKLFF; CDR3nt: TGTGCCAGCAGTTTATACTATACCGGGACAGGGGATTGGGTGCGAAGAAAACTGTTTTTT
j_gene: TRBJ1-1; d_gene: .; abundance: .; v_gene: TRBV5-1; CDR3aa: CASSLNGGWNTEAFF; CDR3nt: TGCGCCAGCAGCTTGAATGGGGGGTGGAACACTGAAGCTTTCTTT
j_gene: TRBJ2-7; d_gene: TRBD1; abundance: .; v_gene: TRBV18; CDR3aa: CASSVPGTGGPYEQYF; CDR3nt: TGTGCCAGCTCAGTGCCCGGGACAGGGGGACCCTACGAGCAGTACTTC
j_gene: TRBJ2-5; d_gene: TRBD2; abundance: .; v_gene: TRBV5-1; CDR3aa: CASSAGLAGGFETQYF; CDR3nt: TGCGCCAGCAGCGCGGGACTAGCGGGGGGTTTCGAGACCCAGTACTTC
j_gene: TRBJ2-3; d_gene: .; abundance: .; v_gene: TRBV7-9; CDR3aa: CASSLDSRGYSTDTQYF; CDR3nt: TGTGCCAGCAGCTTAGATTCTCGGGGGTACAGCACAGATACGCAGTATTTT
j_gene: TRBJ2-7; d_gene: TRBD1; abundance: .; v_gene: TRBV12-3/TRBV12-4; CDR3aa: CASSHGQGKWYF; CDR3nt: TGTGCCAGCAGTCACGGACAGGGCAAATGGTACTTC
j_gene: TRBJ2-3; d_gene: .; abundance: .; v_gene: TRBV28; CDR3aa: CASSFSSSRDTQYF; CDR3nt: TGTGCCAGCAGTTTTTCTTCGTCCCGGGATACGCAGTATTTT